These T cell receptor beta chains were read from a single sample in a study of T and B cells in COVID-19 patients. MiXCR, run by TCRdb on the multiplex PCR reads, gives a single entry per CDR3 protein. The sample consists of 20,000 to 25,000 distinct CDR3 sequences, over 25% of them appearing once. The sample comprised blood. The receptors were sampled from a human donor who had recovered from COVID-19. The CDR3 runs from the conserved cysteine through the conserved F or W. The D gene is left open where the match is weak. Clone size is given for some rows only: seen once, a few or many times, or a class if the clone is expanded.

V gene	J gene	D gene	clone size	CDR3 protein	CDR3 DNA
TRBV30	TRBJ1-1	-	-	CAWRGGEEAFF	TGTGCCTGGAGGGGGGGGGAGGAAGCTTTCTTT
TRBV20-1	TRBJ2-3	TRBD2	once	CSAREGLRGGITDTQYF	TGCAGTGCTAGAGAGGGATTGCGCGGGGGAATCACAGATACGCAGTATTTT
TRBV5-4	TRBJ1-1	-	many	CASSPLAGNTEAFF	TGTGCCAGCAGCCCCTTGGCAGGGAACACTGAAGCTTTCTTT
TRBV6-5	TRBJ1-1	-	-	CASSYRRGMNTEAFF	TGTGCCAGCAGTTACCGGAGGGGGATGAACACTGAAGCTTTCTTT
TRBV19	TRBJ2-6	-	large	CASRELGHGANVLTF	TGTGCCAGTAGGGAATTAGGGCATGGGGCCAACGTCCTGACTTTC
TRBV6-5	TRBJ1-6	-	few	CASYSGQNNSPLHF	TGTGCCAGCTACTCCGGACAGAATAATTCACCCCTCCACTTT
TRBV5-1	TRBJ1-6	-	few	CASSQGGDSYNSPLHF	TGCGCCAGCAGTCAGGGAGGGGACTCCTATAATTCACCCCTCCACTTT
TRBV29-1	TRBJ2-3	TRBD1	medium-sized	CSVEKTGSADTQYF	TGCAGCGTTGAAAAGACAGGGAGCGCAGATACGCAGTATTTT
TRBV6-5	TRBJ2-7	-	many	CASSYSTPGRSSYEQYF	TGTGCCAGCAGTTACTCGACCCCGGGACGGTCCTCCTACGAGCAGTACTTC
TRBV15	TRBJ2-5	-	medium-sized	CATSREGTYQETQYF	TGTGCCACCAGCAGAGAGGGGACGTACCAAGAGACCCAGTACTTC
TRBV20-1	TRBJ2-6	-	-	CSASPTISGANVLTF	TGCAGTGCTAGTCCGACGATCTCTGGGGCCAACGTCCTGACTTTC
TRBV27	TRBJ1-2	TRBD1	-	CASNPGTGWNYGYTF	TGTGCCAGCAATCCCGGGACAGGTTGGAACTATGGCTACACCTTC
TRBV6-5	TRBJ1-2	-	-	CASSYRGIFYGCTF	TGTGCCAGCAGTTACCGGGGGATCTTCTATGGCTGCACCTTC
TRBV5-5	TRBJ2-7	TRBD1	few	CASRRDSGSYDEQYF	TGCGCCAGCAGACGGGACAGCGGATCCTACGACGAGCAGTACTTC
TRBV6-2/TRBV6-3	TRBJ2-7	-	-	CASSYSAGSPAEQYF	TGTGCCAGCAGTTACTCCGCAGGGTCCCCTGCCGAGCAGTACTTC
TRBV11-3	TRBJ1-6	TRBD1	medium-sized	CASSRDSQSPLHF	TGTGCCAGCTCCCGGGACAGCCAATCACCCCTCCACTTT
TRBV11-3	TRBJ1-2	-	-	CASSLDGDSAYGYTF	TGTGCCAGCAGCTTAGACGGGGATTCCGCCTATGGCTACACCTTC
TRBV19	TRBJ2-1	TRBD2	-	CASSIALAGGDNEQFF	TGTGCCAGTAGTATAGCACTAGCGGGGGGCGACAATGAGCAGTTCTTC
TRBV6-2/TRBV6-3	TRBJ2-5	-	few	CASLRMRGGETQYF	TGTGCCAGCCTTCGGATGCGGGGTGGTGAGACCCAGTACTTC
TRBV7-9	TRBJ2-7	-	few	CASSLVGLSYEQYF	TGTGCCAGCAGCTTAGTAGGTCTCTCCTACGAGCAGTACTTC
TRBV30	TRBJ2-3	TRBD2	medium-sized	CASTSDSTDTQYF	TGTGCCTCGACTAGCGATAGCACAGATACGCAGTATTTT
TRBV12-3/TRBV12-4	TRBJ1-4	-	many	CASSLEGSNEKLFF	TGTGCCAGCAGTTTAGAGGGTTCTAATGAAAAACTGTTTTTT
TRBV6-2/TRBV6-3	TRBJ2-7	TRBD1	many	CASRQGSTYEQYF	TGTGCCAGCAGACAGGGGTCTACCTACGAGCAGTACTTC
TRBV18	TRBJ2-1	TRBD2	many	CASSPLLAGGLNEQFF	TGTGCCAGCTCACCACTACTAGCGGGGGGGCTCAATGAGCAGTTCTTC
TRBV7-2	TRBJ2-7	-	few	CASSEGPIYSYEQYF	TGTGCCAGCAGCGAAGGACCGATTTACTCCTACGAGCAGTACTTC
TRBV11-3	TRBJ2-5	-	medium-sized	CASSLRETQYF	TGTGCCAGCAGCTTACGAGAGACCCAGTACTTC
TRBV20-1	TRBJ2-4	-	-	CSAREVGVSLAKNIQYF	TGCAGTGCTAGAGAAGTAGGAGTCTCGCTAGCCAAAAACATTCAGTACTTC
TRBV20-1	TRBJ2-3	TRBD2	once	CSARRSSGGRTDTQYF	TGCAGTGCTCGCCGGTCTAGCGGGGGGCGCACAGATACGCAGTATTTT
TRBV12-3/TRBV12-4	TRBJ2-5	-	many	CASSLQETQYF	TGTGCCAGCAGTCTACAAGAGACCCAGTACTTC
TRBV5-4	TRBJ1-5	-	-	CARSLKIIGNEAQHF	TGTGCCAGAAGCTTGAAGATAATCGGGAATGAGGCCCAGCATTTT
TRBV11-3	TRBJ2-3	-	-	CASSWGQDTDTQYF	TGTGCCAGCAGCTGGGGACAAGACACAGATACGCAGTATTTT
TRBV20-1	TRBJ1-2	-	once	CSARGNFPGYGYTF	TGCAGTGCTAGAGGGAATTTCCCGGGCTATGGCTACACCTTC